These T cell receptor beta chains were read from a single sample in a study of T cell responses to AZD1222 COVID-19 vaccine. Repertoires were generated with immunoSEQ multiplex PCR, while TCRdb's copy carries only in-frame clones and drops some. The data hold about 260,000 clones, with approximately 93% observed a single time. The sample in question was peripheral blood, obtained on day 0 of AZD1222 vaccination. The receptors shown here come from an adult in good health. CDR3s include the opening cysteine and the closing phenylalanine or tryptophan. A D gene is named only where the DNA matches it firmly. Not all rows give a size; the values are once, few, many and, for expanded clones, a class.

D gene,V gene,J gene,clone size,CDR3 DNA,CDR3 protein
.,TRBV5-3,TRBJ1-2,.,TGTGCCAGAAGCCCGGAGGGTGGCTACACCTTC,CARSPEGGYTF
TRBD2,TRBV19,TRBJ2-3,.,TGTGCCAGTAAACAGCGGGACACAGATACGCAGTATTTT,CASKQRDTDTQYF
.,TRBV5-1,TRBJ2-2,.,TGCGCCAGCAGCTTGGTGGCAGGGGCGAGCGGGGAGCTGTTTTTT,CASSLVAGASGELFF
.,TRBV7-2,TRBJ2-4,.,TGTGCCAGCAGCTTCTATGACAAAAACATTCAGTACTTC,CASSFYDKNIQYF
.,TRBV5-1,TRBJ1-2,.,TGCGCCAGCAGCTTAGCCTATGGCTACACCTTC,CASSLAYGYTF
TRBD1,TRBV29-1,TRBJ1-2,.,TGCAGCGTTCCTACAGGGGTCGATGGCTACACCTTC,CSVPTGVDGYTF
TRBD1,TRBV4-1,TRBJ1-2,.,TGCGCCAGCAGCCAAGTACAGGGGGCGAACTATGGCTACACCTTC,CASSQVQGANYGYTF
TRBD1,TRBV19,TRBJ1-5,.,TGTGCCAGTAGTATCGAGGGAAGGGGGCAACAGCCCCAGCATTTT,CASSIEGRGQQPQHF
.,TRBV11-2,TRBJ2-3,.,TGTGCCAGCAGCTTAGTAGCCGGCACAGATACGCAGTATTTT,CASSLVAGTDTQYF
.,TRBV4-2,TRBJ1-5,.,TGTGCCAGCAGCCAAGCTTCGGGTGGCGGGGAGCCCCAGCATTTT,CASSQASGGGEPQHF
.,TRBV14,TRBJ1-1,.,TGTGCCAGCAGCCAAGGAGGGGACGCTGAAGCTTTCTTT,CASSQGGDAEAFF
.,TRBV6-5,TRBJ1-2,.,TGTGCCAGCACCCAGGGCCAGGGCCCCTCTGGCTACACCTTC,CASTQGQGPSGYTF
.,TRBV18,TRBJ1-1,.,TGTGCCAGCTCACCCGGACCCCAGGGGACTGAAGCTTTCTTT,CASSPGPQGTEAFF
TRBD2,TRBV12-3/TRBV12-4,TRBJ2-3,.,TGTGCCAGCAGTCCGACTAGCGGGAATACGCAGTATTTT,CASSPTSGNTQYF
TRBD1,TRBV28,TRBJ1-3,.,TGTGCCAGCAGGGGAGGGGGCTGGAACACCATATATTTT,CASRGGGWNTIYF
.,TRBV28,TRBJ1-1,.,TGTGCCAGCAGTTTATTCTCAACAGAGAACACTGAAGCTTTCTTT,CASSLFSTENTEAFF
TRBD2,TRBV19,TRBJ2-2,.,TGTGCCAGTAGTACCCTCGGGACTAGCACCGGGGAGCTGTTTTTT,CASSTLGTSTGELFF
TRBD1,TRBV19,TRBJ2-7,.,TGTGCCAGTAGAGGACAGGGGGACCGGAACGAGCAGTACTTC,CASRGQGDRNEQYF
.,TRBV5-1,TRBJ1-1,.,TGCGCCAGCAGCTCGGGATGGGGGAAGGACACTGAAGCTTTCTTT,CASSSGWGKDTEAFF
.,TRBV7-9,TRBJ1-3,few,TGTGCCAGCAGCTTAGTTGCCTGGGGAAACACCATATATTTT,CASSLVAWGNTIYF
.,TRBV7-2,TRBJ1-1,.,TGTGCCAGCAGCTTAGTCCCCGGGGGCACTGAAGCTTTCTTT,CASSLVPGGTEAFF
.,TRBV28,TRBJ1-1,.,TGTGCCAGCAGTGCCGTGGGGCCGAACACTGAAGCTTTCTTT,CASSAVGPNTEAFF
.,TRBV3-1/TRBV3-2,TRBJ1-4,.,TGTGCCAGCAGCCAAGAAATCCACCGAGGGGGTAAGAGGCGCTCAGAAAAACTGTTTTTT,CASSQEIHRGGKRRSEKLFF
TRBD2,TRBV10-3,TRBJ2-7,.,TGTGCCATCAGTGATTCCCGACTAGCGGGAGCATCGGTCAACGAGCAGTACTTC,CAISDSRLAGASVNEQYF
.,TRBV27,TRBJ1-5,.,TGTGCCACCCAGCAGGGACGCGGCAATCAGCCCCAGCATTTT,CATQQGRGNQPQHF
.,TRBV28,TRBJ1-1,.,TGTGCCAGCACCGTGCGGGGAAGACTGGAAGCTTTCTTT,CASTVRGRLEAFF
.,TRBV6-5,TRBJ1-1,.,TGTGCCAGCAGTTCCTTAACGACAGGTCCTAAAGGAGCTTTCTTT,CASSSLTTGPKGAFF
.,TRBV3-1/TRBV3-2,TRBJ1-2,.,TGTGCCAGCAGCCAACTCCTCCTTTCAGGGAGTGGCTACACCTTC,CASSQLLLSGSGYTF
.,TRBV5-4,TRBJ2-4,.,TGTGCCAGCAGCTTGGAAGGATGGGCCAAAAACATTCAGTACTTC,CASSLEGWAKNIQYF
.,TRBV12-3/TRBV12-4,TRBJ1-1,.,TGTGCCAGCGGAACAACAGGAATTGAAGCTTTCTTT,CASGTTGIEAFF
.,TRBV5-4,TRBJ2-2,.,TGTGCCAGCAGCTTGGATTCCGGGGAGCTGTTTTTT,CASSLDSGELFF
TRBD2,TRBV7-8,TRBJ2-1,.,TGTGCCAGCAGCTCCCGACTAGCGGGTTTTTACAATGAGCAGTTCTTC,CASSSRLAGFYNEQFF
TRBD2,TRBV27,TRBJ2-7,once,TGTGCCAGCAGTCCCGGGACTAGCGGCTACGAGCAGTACTTC,CASSPGTSGYEQYF
.,TRBV18,TRBJ2-7,.,TGTGCCAGCTCACCCAGTCTCGGGACGGGAGAGCAGTACTTC,CASSPSLGTGEQYF
.,TRBV7-3,TRBJ2-1,once,TGTGCCAGCAGCACGGACTTGAATGAGCAGTTCTTC,CASSTDLNEQFF
.,TRBV29-1,TRBJ1-1,.,TGCAGCGTTCTCGAGGGCCTGAACACTGAAGCTTTCTTT,CSVLEGLNTEAFF
TRBD1,TRBV18,TRBJ2-2,.,TGTGCCAGCTCACCGCCGGGACAGGGCCCCAACACCGGGGAGCTGTTTTTT,CASSPPGQGPNTGELFF
.,TRBV18,TRBJ2-7,once,TGTGCCAGCTCACCACCCGTCAGCTCCTACGAGCAGTACTTC,CASSPPVSSYEQYF
.,TRBV28,TRBJ1-1,few,TGTGCCAGCAGCGGGGTAGGAACTGAAGCTTTCTTT,CASSGVGTEAFF
.,TRBV19,TRBJ1-1,.,TGTGCCAGTAGTATTTTTTCCCGGGAGACTGAAGCTTTCTTT,CASSIFSRETEAFF
.,TRBV10-3,TRBJ2-7,.,TGTGCCATCAGTGAGTCGACCGTAATATCCTACGAGCAGTACTTC,CAISESTVISYEQYF
.,TRBV19,TRBJ2-1,.,TGTGCCAGCAATTCCGGGGGTAGCAATGAGCAGTTCTTC,CASNSGGSNEQFF
TRBD1,TRBV28,TRBJ2-7,.,TGTGCCAGCAGACTCAACCCCGGGACAGGGTACTACGAGCAGTACTTC,CASRLNPGTGYYEQYF
.,TRBV9,TRBJ2-1,.,TGTGCCAGCAGCGTAGAACCGTACAATGAGCAGTTCTTC,CASSVEPYNEQFF
.,TRBV19,TRBJ1-1,.,TGTGCCAGTAGTATGACGAGAACTGAAGCTTTCTTT,CASSMTRTEAFF
TRBD2,TRBV6-2/TRBV6-3,TRBJ2-3,.,TGTGCCAGCAGTTCCACTACGGCGGGAGGGCCTCGGGCGACGCAGTATTTT,CASSSTTAGGPRATQYF